This T cell receptor beta chain is drawn from a study of spatial heterogeneity in lung cancer. Study as a whole: Detected beta-chain sequences consistently exceeded alpha-chain sequences. Every unique TCR and UMI combination, on average, appeared more than ten times in raw reads. Study-level findings and limits: Compared with follow-up, resection was when ubiquitous expanded tumor TCRs appeared in blood more.

Time point given: sample taken at primary tumor resection. Extraction of whole RNA from tumor, nontumor lung or frozen PBMC preceded unsorted sequencing. For this clonotype: Its specificity is not known.

CDR1 and CDR2 (germline): ENHRY, SYGVKD. CDR3 length: 14 amino acids. V lost 0 bases to trimming and J lost 3 bases, with 9 bases between them. A unique molecular identifier was carried by every single TCR cDNA molecule. TCRdb passed the 5' RACE reads through MiXCR, listing each CDR3 protein once. The data contain tens of thousands of distinct CDR3 sequences, about 9.4% of them singletons. This sequence was found in a male donor with early-stage non-small cell lung cancer. The material was PBMCs, obtained at surgery. The V gene is TRBV10-3, the J gene TRBJ2-7; the D gene is possibly TRBD1 (5 bases). CDR3 nucleotides: TGTGCCATCAGTGAGTCGGTCAGGGACTACGAGCAGTACTTC. It specifies CAISESVRDYEQYF.